This T cell receptor beta chain appears in the sequencing data of a study of Graves' ophthalmopathy and Graves' hyperthyroidism. Study findings and constraints: In predicting ophthalmopathy progression, the model reached roughly 71% sensitivity and 72.22% specificity. Most expanded thyroid clonotypes above 0.001 frequency also appeared in blood.

Pregnant or lactating patients and those with other autoimmune diseases or uncontrolled infections were excluded. Clinicians diagnosed using symptoms, serum thyroxine, TRAb, thyroid ultrasound and orbital computed tomography. The V gene's germline CDR1 is SGHRS and CDR2 YFSETQ. The CDR3 is 12 residues long. For this clonotype: Its specificity is unknown. A single base separates this from a much larger clone, so it may be a read error.

CDR3 regions of TCR beta were amplified from RNA transcripts. RT-PCR was first run with HTBI primers, then multiplex PCR in a second round. MiXCR was run by TCRdb on the multiplex PCR reads, yielding one entry per CDR3 protein. The sample carries 500,000 to 700,000 distinct CDR3 sequences, about 40% recorded once. The chain recombines TRBV5-1 with TRBJ1-1; D remains unclear. The source is an adult man with Graves' hyperthyroidism. Sequenced sample: peripheral blood or thyroid tissue (not recorded which). The CDR3 sequence: CASSPENTGAFF. The CDR3 coding sequence is TGTGCCAGCAGCCCTGAGAACACTGGAGCTTTCTTT.